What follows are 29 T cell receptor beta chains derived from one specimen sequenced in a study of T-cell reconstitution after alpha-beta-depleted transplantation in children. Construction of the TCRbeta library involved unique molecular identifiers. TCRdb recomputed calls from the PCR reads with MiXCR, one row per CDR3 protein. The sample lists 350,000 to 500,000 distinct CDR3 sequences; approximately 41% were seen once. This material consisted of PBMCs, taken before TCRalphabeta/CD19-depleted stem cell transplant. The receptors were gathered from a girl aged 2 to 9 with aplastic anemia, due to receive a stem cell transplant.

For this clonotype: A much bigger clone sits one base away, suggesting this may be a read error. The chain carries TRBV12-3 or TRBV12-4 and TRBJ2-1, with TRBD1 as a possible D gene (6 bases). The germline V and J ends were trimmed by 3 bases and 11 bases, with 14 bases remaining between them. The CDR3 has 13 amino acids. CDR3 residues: CASSLGALNKQFF. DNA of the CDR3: TGTGCCAGCAGTTTGGGGGCCCTGAATAAGCAGTTCTTC.

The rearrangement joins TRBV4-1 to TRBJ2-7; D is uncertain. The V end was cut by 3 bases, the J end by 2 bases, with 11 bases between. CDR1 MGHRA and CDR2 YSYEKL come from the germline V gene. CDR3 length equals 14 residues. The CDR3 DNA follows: TGCGCCAGCAGCCATCCTGACCGAGCCTACGAGCAGTACTTC. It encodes CASSHPDRAYEQYF.

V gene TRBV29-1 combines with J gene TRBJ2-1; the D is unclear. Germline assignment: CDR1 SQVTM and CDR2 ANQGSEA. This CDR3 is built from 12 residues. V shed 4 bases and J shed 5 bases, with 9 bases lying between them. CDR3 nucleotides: TGCAGCGTTGTACGGGCAAACAATGAGCAGTTCTTC. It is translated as CSVVRANNEQFF.

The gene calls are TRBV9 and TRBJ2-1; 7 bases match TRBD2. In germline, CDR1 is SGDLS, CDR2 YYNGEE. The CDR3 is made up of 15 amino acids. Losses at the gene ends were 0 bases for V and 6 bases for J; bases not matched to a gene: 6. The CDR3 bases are TGTGCCAGCAGCGTAGATGGCGGGAGAGCCAATGAGCAGTTCTTC. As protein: CASSVDGGRANEQFF.

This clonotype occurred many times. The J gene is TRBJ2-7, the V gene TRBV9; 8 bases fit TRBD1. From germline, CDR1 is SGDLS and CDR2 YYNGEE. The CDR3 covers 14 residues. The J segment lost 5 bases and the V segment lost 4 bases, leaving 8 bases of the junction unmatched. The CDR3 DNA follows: TGTGCCAGCAGCCTGGACAGGGTTCCGGACGAGCAGTACTTC. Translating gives CASSLDRVPDEQYF.

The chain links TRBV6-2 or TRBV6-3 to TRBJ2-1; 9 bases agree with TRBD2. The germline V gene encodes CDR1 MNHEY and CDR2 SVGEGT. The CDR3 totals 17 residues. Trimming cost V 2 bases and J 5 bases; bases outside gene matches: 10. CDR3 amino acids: CASSYGPRTSEDNEQFF. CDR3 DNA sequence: TGTGCCAGCAGTTACGGTCCGAGGACTAGCGAAGACAATGAGCAGTTCTTC.

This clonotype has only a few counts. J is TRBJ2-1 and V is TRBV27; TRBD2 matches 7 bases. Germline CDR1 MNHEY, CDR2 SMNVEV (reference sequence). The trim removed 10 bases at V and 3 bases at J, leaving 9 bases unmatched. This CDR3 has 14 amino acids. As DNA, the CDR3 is TGTGCCACCCAGACGGCGGGAGACTACAATGAGCAGTTCTTC. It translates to CATQTAGDYNEQFF.

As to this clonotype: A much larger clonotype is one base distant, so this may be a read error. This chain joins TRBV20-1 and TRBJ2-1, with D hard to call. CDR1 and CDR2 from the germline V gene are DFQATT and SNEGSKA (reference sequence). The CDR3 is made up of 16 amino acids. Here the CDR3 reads CCARNPPLNSYNEQFF. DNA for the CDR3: TGCTGTGCTAGGAACCCACCACTTAACTCCTACAATGAGCAGTTCTTC.

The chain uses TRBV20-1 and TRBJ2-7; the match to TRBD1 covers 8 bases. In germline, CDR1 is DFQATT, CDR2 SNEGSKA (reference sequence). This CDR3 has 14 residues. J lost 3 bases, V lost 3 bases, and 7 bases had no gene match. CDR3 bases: TGCAGTGCTAGCCGACAGGGGCACGTCTACGAGCAGTACTTC. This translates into CSASRQGHVYEQYF.

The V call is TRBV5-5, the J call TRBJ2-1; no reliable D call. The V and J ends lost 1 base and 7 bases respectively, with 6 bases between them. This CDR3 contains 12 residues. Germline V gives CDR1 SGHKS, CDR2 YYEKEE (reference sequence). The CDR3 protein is CASSLRLNEQFF. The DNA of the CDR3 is TGTGCCAGCAGCTTGCGGTTAAATGAGCAGTTCTTC.

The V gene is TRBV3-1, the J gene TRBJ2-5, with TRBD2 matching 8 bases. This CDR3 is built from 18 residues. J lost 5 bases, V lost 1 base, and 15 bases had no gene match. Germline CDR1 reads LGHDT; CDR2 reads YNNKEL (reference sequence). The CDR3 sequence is CASSQVEGSGATWETQYF. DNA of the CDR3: TGTGCCAGCAGCCAAGTTGAGGGTAGCGGGGCTACGTGGGAGACCCAGTACTTC.

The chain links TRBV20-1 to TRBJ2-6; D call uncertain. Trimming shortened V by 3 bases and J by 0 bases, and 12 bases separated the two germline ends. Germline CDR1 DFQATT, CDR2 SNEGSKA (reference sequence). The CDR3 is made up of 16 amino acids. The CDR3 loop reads CSASAETSSGANVLTF. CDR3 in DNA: TGCAGTGCTAGTGCCGAGACCAGCTCTGGGGCCAACGTCCTGACTTTC.

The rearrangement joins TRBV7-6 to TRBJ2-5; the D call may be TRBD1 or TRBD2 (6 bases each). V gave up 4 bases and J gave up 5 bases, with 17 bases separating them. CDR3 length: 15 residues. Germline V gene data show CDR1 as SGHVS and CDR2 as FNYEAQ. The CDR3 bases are TGTGCCAGCAGCTCACGGAGGGGGGATGGCGAGACCCAGTACTTC. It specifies CASSSRRGDGETQYF.

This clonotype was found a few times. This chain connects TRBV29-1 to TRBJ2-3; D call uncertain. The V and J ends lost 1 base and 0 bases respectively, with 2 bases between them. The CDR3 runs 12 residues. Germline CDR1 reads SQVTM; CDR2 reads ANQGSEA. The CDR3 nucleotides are TGCAGCGTTGAAGTCAGCACAGATACGCAGTATTTT. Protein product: CSVEVSTDTQYF.

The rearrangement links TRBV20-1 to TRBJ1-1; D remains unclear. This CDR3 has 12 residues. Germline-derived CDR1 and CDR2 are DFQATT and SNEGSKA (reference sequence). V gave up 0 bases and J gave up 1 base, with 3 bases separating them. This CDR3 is CSARDWNTEAFF. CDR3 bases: TGCAGTGCTAGAGATTGGAACACTGAAGCTTTCTTT.

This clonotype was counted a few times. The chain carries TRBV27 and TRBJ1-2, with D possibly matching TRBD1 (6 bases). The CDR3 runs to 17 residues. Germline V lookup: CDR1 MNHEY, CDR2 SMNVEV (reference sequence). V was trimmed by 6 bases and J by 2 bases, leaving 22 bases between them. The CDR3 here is CASSAGVKGGTNYGYTF. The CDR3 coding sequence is TGTGCCAGCAGCGCAGGGGTGAAGGGCGGTACGAACTATGGCTACACCTTC.

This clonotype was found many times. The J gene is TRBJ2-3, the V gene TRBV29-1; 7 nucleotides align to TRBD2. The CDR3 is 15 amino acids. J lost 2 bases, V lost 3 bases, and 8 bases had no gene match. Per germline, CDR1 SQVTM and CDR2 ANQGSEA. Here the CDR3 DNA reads TGCAGCGTTGACGGGCCGGGACTAACCACAGATACGCAGTATTTT. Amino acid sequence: CSVDGPGLTTDTQYF.

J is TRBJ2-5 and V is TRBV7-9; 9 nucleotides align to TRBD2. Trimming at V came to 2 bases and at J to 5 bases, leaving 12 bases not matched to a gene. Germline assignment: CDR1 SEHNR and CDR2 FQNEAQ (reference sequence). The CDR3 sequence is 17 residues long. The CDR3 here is CASSLKKGLAGMETQYF. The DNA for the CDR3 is TGTGCCAGCAGCTTAAAGAAAGGCCTAGCGGGAATGGAGACCCAGTACTTC.

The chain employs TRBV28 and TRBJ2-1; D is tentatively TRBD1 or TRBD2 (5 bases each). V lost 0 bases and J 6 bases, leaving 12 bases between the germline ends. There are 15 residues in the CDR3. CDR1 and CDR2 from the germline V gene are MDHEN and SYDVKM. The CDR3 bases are TGTGCCAGCAGTTTATGGGGGGACGGACGCAATGAGCAGTTCTTC. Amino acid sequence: CASSLWGDGRNEQFF.

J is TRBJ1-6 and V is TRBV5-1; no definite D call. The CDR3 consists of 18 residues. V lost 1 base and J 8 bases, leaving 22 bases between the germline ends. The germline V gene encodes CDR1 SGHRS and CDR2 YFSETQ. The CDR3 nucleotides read TGCGCCAGCAGCTTGTTGCACTCGGGGATTGGAGAGGATTCACCCCTCCACTTT. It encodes CASSLLHSGIGEDSPLHF. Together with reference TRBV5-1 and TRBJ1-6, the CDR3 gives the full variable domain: KAGVTQTPRYLIKTRGQQVTLSCSPISGHRSVSWYQQTPGQGLQFLFEYFSETQRNKGNFPGRFSGRQFSNSRSEMNVSTLELGDSALYLCASSLLHSGIGEDSPLHFGNGTRLTVT.

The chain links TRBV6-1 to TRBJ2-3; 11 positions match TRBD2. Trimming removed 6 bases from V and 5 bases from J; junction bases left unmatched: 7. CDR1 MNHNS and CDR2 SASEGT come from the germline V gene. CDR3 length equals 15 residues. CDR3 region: CASSGSGRAVDTQYF. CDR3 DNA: TGTGCCAGCAGCGGTAGCGGGAGGGCCGTAGATACGCAGTATTTT.

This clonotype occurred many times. The CDR3 is CASSQASGPYNEQFF. CDR3 sequence (DNA): TGTGCCAGCAGCCAGGCTAGCGGGCCCTACAATGAGCAGTTCTTC. V gene TRBV3-1 combines with J gene TRBJ2-1, with 8 bases identical to TRBD2. Germline V CDR1 and CDR2: LGHDT, YNNKEL (reference sequence). This CDR3 is built from 15 residues. V trimming: 3 bases; J trimming: 2 bases; junction bases outside the gene matches: 3.

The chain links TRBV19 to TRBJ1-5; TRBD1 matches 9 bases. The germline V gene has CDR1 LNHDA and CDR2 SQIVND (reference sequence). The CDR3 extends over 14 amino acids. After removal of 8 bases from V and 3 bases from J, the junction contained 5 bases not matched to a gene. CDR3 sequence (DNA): TGTGCCAGTTACGACAGGGGGGCCAATCAGCCCCAGCATTTT. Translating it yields CASYDRGANQPQHF. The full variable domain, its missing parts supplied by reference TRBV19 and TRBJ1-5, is DGGITQSPKYLFRKEGQNVTLSCEQNLNHDAMYWYRQDPGQGLRLIYYSQIVNDFQKGDIAEGYSVSREKKESFPLTVTSAQKNPTAFYLCASYDRGANQPQHFGDGTRLSIL.

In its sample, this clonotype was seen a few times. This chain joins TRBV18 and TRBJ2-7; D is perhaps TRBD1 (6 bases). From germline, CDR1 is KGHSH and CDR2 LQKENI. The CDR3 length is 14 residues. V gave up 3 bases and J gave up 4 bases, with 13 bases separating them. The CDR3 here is CASSPEQGHYEQYF. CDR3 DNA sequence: TGTGCCAGCTCACCCGAGCAGGGACATTACGAGCAGTACTTC.

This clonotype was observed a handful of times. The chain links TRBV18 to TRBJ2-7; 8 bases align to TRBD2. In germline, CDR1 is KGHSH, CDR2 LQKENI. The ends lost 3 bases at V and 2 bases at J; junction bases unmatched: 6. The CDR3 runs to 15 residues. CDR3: CASSPSLREAYEQYF. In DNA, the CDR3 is TGTGCCAGCTCACCCTCCTTGCGGGAGGCCTACGAGCAGTACTTC.

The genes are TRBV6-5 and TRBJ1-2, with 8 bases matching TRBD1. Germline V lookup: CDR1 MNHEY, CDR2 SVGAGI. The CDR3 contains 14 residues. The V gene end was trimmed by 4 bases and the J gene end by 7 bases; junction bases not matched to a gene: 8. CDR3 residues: CASSWSGGRLGYTF. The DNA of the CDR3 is TGTGCCAGCAGTTGGTCAGGGGGCCGCCTTGGCTACACCTTC.

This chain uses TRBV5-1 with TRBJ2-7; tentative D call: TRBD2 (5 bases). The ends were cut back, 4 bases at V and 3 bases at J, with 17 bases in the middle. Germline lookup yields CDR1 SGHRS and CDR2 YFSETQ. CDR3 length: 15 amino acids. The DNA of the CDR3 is TGCGCCAGCAGCCCCGGGGATTCCGTAAACTACGAGCAGTACTTC. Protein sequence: CASSPGDSVNYEQYF.

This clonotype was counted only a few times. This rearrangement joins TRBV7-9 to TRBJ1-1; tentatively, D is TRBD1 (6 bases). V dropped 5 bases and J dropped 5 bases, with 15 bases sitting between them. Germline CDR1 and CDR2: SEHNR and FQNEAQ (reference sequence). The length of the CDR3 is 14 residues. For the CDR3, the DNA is TGTGCCAGCAGCGCCACAAGGGGGGGAACTGAAGCTTTCTTT. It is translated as CASSATRGGTEAFF.

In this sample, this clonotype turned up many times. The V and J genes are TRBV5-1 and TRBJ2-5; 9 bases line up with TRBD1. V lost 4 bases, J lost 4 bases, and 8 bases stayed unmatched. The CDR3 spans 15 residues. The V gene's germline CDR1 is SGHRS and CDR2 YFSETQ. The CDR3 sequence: CASSQEHRGRETQYF. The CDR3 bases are TGCGCCAGCAGCCAAGAACACAGGGGGCGAGAGACCCAGTACTTC.